A single sample is the source of the 7 T cell receptor beta chains below, sequenced in a study of T cells in Graves' hyperthyroidism and ophthalmopathy. RNA transcripts were the template for amplifying TCR beta CDR3 regions. HTBI primers were employed in a first-round RT-PCR of the TCR CDR3. TCRdb reprocessed the multiplex PCR reads via MiXCR and lists one record per CDR3 protein. Of about 160,000 distinct CDR3 sequences listed, over 8% are singletons. Sequencing was performed on blood. These TCRs come from a woman between 18 and 30 years old with Graves' hyperthyroidism that later progressed to Graves' ophthalmopathy.

This clonotype was seen at least ten times. The chain uses TRBV30 and TRBJ2-2; the match to TRBD1 covers 9 bases. With 2 bases clipped from V and 3 bases from J, the junction kept 4 bases outside the gene matches. Germline CDR1 GTSNPN, CDR2 SVGIG (reference sequence). The CDR3 sequence is 15 residues long. The CDR3, as DNA: TGTGCCTGGAGTCCTCGGGACAGGGACACCGGGGAGCTGTTTTTT. This translates into CAWSPRDRDTGELFF.

This clonotype was counted many times. The chain recombines TRBV5-1 with TRBJ2-7; tentatively, D is TRBD1 (5 bases). The CDR3 length is 14 residues. Trimming shortened V by 4 bases and J by 5 bases, and 16 bases separated the two germline ends. Germline V gives CDR1 SGHRS, CDR2 YFSETQ. CDR3 residues: CASSLMDQGHEQYF. The CDR3, as DNA: TGCGCCAGCAGCCTGATGGACCAGGGTCACGAGCAGTACTTC.

This clonotype was counted many times. This chain joins TRBV7-8 and TRBJ1-6; no reliable D call. CDR3 length: 16 amino acids. From germline, CDR1 is SGHVS and CDR2 FQNEAQ. V was cut by 6 bases and J by 0 bases, with 12 bases left in between. The CDR3 sequence: CASRKRLSSYNSPLHF. The CDR3 DNA sequence: TGTGCCAGCAGGAAGAGACTGAGCTCCTATAATTCACCCCTCCACTTT.

The genes are TRBV25-1 and TRBJ2-1; the D gene is possibly TRBD2 (6 bases). CDR3 size: 13 residues. V was trimmed by 2 bases and J by 8 bases, leaving 10 bases between them. The germline V gene has CDR1 MGHDK and CDR2 SYGVNS. Here the CDR3 reads CASSEGGLDEQFF. In nucleotides, the CDR3 is TGTGCCAGCAGTGAAGGGGGACTCGATGAGCAGTTCTTC.

In this sample, this clonotype turned up many times. The V call is TRBV20-1, the J call TRBJ2-7; D call uncertain. Per the germline V gene, CDR1 is DFQATT and CDR2 is SNEGSKA (reference sequence). The CDR3 is 13 amino acids. The ends were cut back, 0 bases at V and 5 bases at J, with 11 bases in the middle. The CDR3 spells CSARDLRGHEQYF. CDR3 coding DNA: TGCAGTGCTAGAGATTTACGCGGCCACGAGCAGTACTTC.

In this sample, this clonotype turned up many times. The chain combines TRBV20-1 with TRBJ2-7, with 12 bases identical to TRBD1. Looked up from germline, CDR1 is DFQATT and CDR2 is SNEGSKA (reference sequence). Trimming removed 4 bases from V and 6 bases from J; junction bases left unmatched: 4. The CDR3 runs to 13 residues. The CDR3 sequence is CSATGTGGLEQYF. CDR3 nucleotides: TGCAGTGCTACCGGGACAGGGGGCCTCGAGCAGTACTTC.

This rearrangement joins TRBV30 to TRBJ2-1, with 8 bases that match TRBD2. The V gene's germline CDR1 is GTSNPN and CDR2 SVGIG (reference sequence). V lost 6 bases to trimming and J lost 3 bases; unmatched junction nucleotides: 10. This CDR3 comprises 15 residues. The CDR3 DNA reads as TGTGCCTGCCGGAGCGGGAGATCACTCTACAATGAGCAGTTCTTC. As protein: CACRSGRSLYNEQFF.